Detailed here is one TCR beta chain. The data belong to a study of T-cell memory formation after mild COVID-19. Study-level information: Largely donor-specific TCR clusters were found.

CDR1 and CDR2 from the germline V gene are SGHAT and FQNNGV. Trimming took 4 bases from V and 5 from J; bases not matched to a gene: 9. The CDR3 is made up of 16 amino acids. TCRdb called the 5' RACE reads again in MiXCR, with one record for every CDR3 protein. The sample lists under 450,000 distinct CDR3 sequences, more than 20% occurring once. J is TRBJ2-1 and V is TRBV11-2; 9 bases align to TRBD1. The TCR comes from an adult woman who had mild COVID-19 (a few samples of this study predate the infection). Cell type and time point are not known. The sequenced sample consisted of PBMCs or a T cell subset sorted from them (not recorded which). CDR3 loop: CASSSQRQGGNNEQFF. DNA for the CDR3: TGTGCCAGCAGCTCCCAACGACAGGGGGGAAACAATGAGCAGTTCTTC.